The 8 T cell receptor beta chains in this list originate from one sample, sequenced in a study of regulatory T cells in long-lasting Graves disease. Arm-PCR of CDR3 regions and iRepertoire HTBI primers were the basis on which TCR beta libraries were built. Each CDR3 protein gets one entry after TCRdb re-called the multiplex PCR reads with MiXCR. There are roughly 400,000 distinct CDR3 sequences in the sample; more than 20% occur only once, and more than 20% lies in the top ten. Time point noted: persistent/refractory GD, antithyroid drugs over 5 years with positive TRAb. PBMC RNA was the source of the TCR library. The starting material was peripheral blood mononuclear cells (PBMCs), obtained when the disease was refractory, from a patient treated with antithyroid drugs. The source of these receptors is a female donor with Graves disease.

The V and J genes are TRBV27 and TRBJ2-2; D gene unclear. The CDR3 consists of 13 residues. Germline CDR1 MNHEY, CDR2 SMNVEV (reference sequence). The ends were cut back, 5 bases at V and 0 bases at J, with 4 bases in the middle. The CDR3 loop is CASSTPNTGELFF. In nucleotides, the CDR3 is TGTGCCAGCAGTACTCCGAACACCGGGGAGCTGTTTTTT.

This clonotype was detected a few times. The chain joins TRBV29-1 to TRBJ1-1, with a possible D match to TRBD1 (6 bases). This CDR3 is built from 14 residues. Deletions cut 5 bases from V and 4 bases from J, with 17 bases between. Per the germline V gene, CDR1 is SQVTM and CDR2 is ANQGSEA. As DNA, the CDR3 is TGCAGCGTTCCCCACAGGGATCGGGGCACTGAAGCTTTCTTT. Translating gives CSVPHRDRGTEAFF.

This clonotype was counted ten times or more. The V and J genes are TRBV7-2 and TRBJ1-1, with 10 bases aligning to TRBD1. This CDR3 spans 15 amino acids. The trim removed 2 bases at V and 4 bases at J, leaving 4 bases unmatched. CDR1 is SGHTA and CDR2 is FQGNSA in the germline V gene. CDR3 bases: TGTGCCAGCAGCTTAACCGGGACAGGGGCCACTGAAGCTTTCTTT. Amino acid sequence: CASSLTGTGATEAFF.

This clonotype was seen ten or more times. The chain couples TRBV7-2 to TRBJ2-7; 7 bases are a match to TRBD1. The CDR3 length is 15 residues. CDR1 is SGHTA and CDR2 is FQGNSA in the germline V gene. V lost 2 bases, J lost 3 bases, and 7 bases stayed unmatched. CDR3 residues: CASSLRRTGDYEQYF. The DNA for the CDR3 is TGTGCCAGCAGCTTAAGGAGGACAGGTGACTACGAGCAGTACTTC.

This clonotype came up many times. The chain links TRBV27 to TRBJ1-2, with 7 nucleotides matching TRBD1. Germline CDR1 is MNHEY and CDR2 is SMNVEV (reference sequence). The CDR3 loop spans 13 amino acids. J gave up 4 bases and V 5 bases, and 4 bases lay outside the gene matches. In nucleotides, the CDR3 is TGTGCCAGCAGTCCCCGACAGGGCTATGGCTACACCTTC. It translates to CASSPRQGYGYTF.

The chain is built from TRBV30 and TRBJ1-1, with D tentatively TRBD1 (6 bases). Deletions cut 3 bases from V and 5 bases from J, with 10 bases between. Germline loops: CDR1 GTSNPN, CDR2 SVGIG (reference sequence). The CDR3 has 12 residues. The CDR3 DNA follows: TGTGCCTGGAGGGCAGGGGATACTGAAGCTTTCTTT. It is translated as CAWRAGDTEAFF. The full variable domain, in which reference TRBV30 and TRBJ1-1 provide the parts outside the CDR3, is SQTIHQWPATLVQPVGSPLSLECTVEGTSNPNLYWYRQAAGRGLQLLFYSVGIGQISSEVPQNLSASRPQDRQFILSSKKLLLSDSGFYLCAWRAGDTEAFFGQGTRLTVV.

The chain combines TRBV7-2 with TRBJ1-6; 10 nucleotides agree with TRBD1. Germline V gene data show CDR1 as SGHTA and CDR2 as FQGNSA. The trim removed 3 bases at V and 0 bases at J, leaving 8 bases unmatched. The CDR3 extends over 19 amino acids. DNA for the CDR3: TGTGCCAGCAGCTTCCGGGACAGGGGCCCGAGCTCCTATAATTCACCCCTCCACTTT. It translates to CASSFRDRGPSSYNSPLHF.

This clonotype was recorded many times. The chain joins TRBV27 to TRBJ1-6; 8 bases match TRBD1. The V gene's germline CDR1 is MNHEY and CDR2 SMNVEV (reference sequence). CDR3 length equals 15 residues. V lost 7 bases and J lost 7; bases outside the gene matches: 9. The CDR3 coding sequence is TGTGCCAGCACGGGGGGGGCAGGGGGCAATTCACCCCTCCACTTT. Protein: CASTGGAGGNSPLHF.